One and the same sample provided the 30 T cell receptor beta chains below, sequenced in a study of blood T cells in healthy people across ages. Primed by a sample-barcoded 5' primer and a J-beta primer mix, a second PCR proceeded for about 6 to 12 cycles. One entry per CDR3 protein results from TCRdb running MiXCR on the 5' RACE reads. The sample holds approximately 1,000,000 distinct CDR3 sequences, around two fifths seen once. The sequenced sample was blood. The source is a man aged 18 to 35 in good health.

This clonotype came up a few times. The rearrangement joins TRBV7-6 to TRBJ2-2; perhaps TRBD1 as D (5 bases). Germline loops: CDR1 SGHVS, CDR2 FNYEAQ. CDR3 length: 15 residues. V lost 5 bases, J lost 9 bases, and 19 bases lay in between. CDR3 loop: CASSPVELRERELFF. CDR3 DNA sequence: TGTGCCAGCAGCCCGGTTGAACTCAGGGAACGGGAGCTGTTTTTT. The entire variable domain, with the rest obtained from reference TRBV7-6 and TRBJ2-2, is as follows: GAGVSQSPRYKVTKRGQDVALRCDPISGHVSLYWYRQALGQGPEFLTYFNYEAQQDKSGLPNDRFSAERPEGSISTLTIQRTEQRDSAMYRCASSPVELRERELFFGEGSRLTVL.

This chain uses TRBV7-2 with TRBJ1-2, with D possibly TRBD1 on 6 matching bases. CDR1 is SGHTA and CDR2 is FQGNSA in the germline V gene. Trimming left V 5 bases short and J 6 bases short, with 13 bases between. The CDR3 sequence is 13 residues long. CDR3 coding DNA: TGTGCCAGCAGCGTATTAGGGGGTGATGGCTACACCTTC. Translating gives CASSVLGGDGYTF.

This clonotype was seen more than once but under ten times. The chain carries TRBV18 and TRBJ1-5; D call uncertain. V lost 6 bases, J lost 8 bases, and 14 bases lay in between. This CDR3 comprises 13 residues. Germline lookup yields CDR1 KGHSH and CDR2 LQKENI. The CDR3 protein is CASSLGRVEPQHF. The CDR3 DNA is TGTGCCAGCTCTCTCGGTCGGGTAGAGCCCCAGCATTTT.

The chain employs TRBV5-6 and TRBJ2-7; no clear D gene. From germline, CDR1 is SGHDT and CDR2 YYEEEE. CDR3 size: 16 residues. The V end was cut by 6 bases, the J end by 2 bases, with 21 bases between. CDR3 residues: CASTYLPGPTPYEQYF. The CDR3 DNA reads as TGTGCCAGCACCTACCTTCCTGGGCCTACACCCTACGAGCAGTACTTC.

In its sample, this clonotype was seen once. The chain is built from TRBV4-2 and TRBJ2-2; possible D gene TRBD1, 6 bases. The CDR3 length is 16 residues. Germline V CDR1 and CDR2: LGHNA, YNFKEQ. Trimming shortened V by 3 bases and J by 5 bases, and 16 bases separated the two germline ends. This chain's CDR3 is CASSHPHGTPTGELFF. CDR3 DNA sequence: TGTGCCAGCAGCCATCCCCATGGGACACCTACCGGGGAGCTGTTTTTT.

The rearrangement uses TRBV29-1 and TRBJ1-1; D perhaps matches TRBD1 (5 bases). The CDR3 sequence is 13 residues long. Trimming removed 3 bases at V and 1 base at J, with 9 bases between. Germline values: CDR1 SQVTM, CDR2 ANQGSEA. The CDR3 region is CSVDRQGNTEAFF. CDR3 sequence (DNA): TGCAGCGTTGACCGGCAGGGGAACACTGAAGCTTTCTTT.

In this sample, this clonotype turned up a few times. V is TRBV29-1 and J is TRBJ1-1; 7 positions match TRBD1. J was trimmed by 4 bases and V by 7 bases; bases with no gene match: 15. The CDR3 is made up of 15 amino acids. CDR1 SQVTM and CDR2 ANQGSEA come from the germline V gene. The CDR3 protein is CSGEATGAPGTEAFF. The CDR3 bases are TGCAGCGGCGAGGCTACAGGGGCCCCGGGCACTGAAGCTTTCTTT.

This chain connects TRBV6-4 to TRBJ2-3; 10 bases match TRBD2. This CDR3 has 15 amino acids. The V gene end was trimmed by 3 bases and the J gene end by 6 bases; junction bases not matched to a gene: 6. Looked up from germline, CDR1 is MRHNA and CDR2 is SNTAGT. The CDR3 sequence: CASSELAGSVDTQYF. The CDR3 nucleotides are TGTGCCAGCAGTGAACTAGCGGGATCGGTGGATACGCAGTATTTT.

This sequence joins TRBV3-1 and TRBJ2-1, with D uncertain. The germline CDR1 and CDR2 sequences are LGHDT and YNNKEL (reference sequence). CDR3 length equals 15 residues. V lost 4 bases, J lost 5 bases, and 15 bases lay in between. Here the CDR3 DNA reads TGTGCCAGCAGCCGGAGACCAAGTACGGACAATGAGCAGTTCTTC. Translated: CASSRRPSTDNEQFF.

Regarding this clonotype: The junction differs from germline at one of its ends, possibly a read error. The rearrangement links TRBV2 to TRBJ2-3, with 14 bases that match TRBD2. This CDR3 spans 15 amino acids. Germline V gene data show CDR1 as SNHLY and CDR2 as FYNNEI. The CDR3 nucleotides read TGTGCCAGCAGGGGGACTAGCGGGGGCACATATACGCAGTATTTT. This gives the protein CASRGTSGGTYTQYF. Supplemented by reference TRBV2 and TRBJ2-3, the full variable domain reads EPEVTQTPSHQVTQMGQEVILRCVPISNHLYFYWYRQILGQKVEFLVSFYNNEISEKSEIFDDQFSVERPDGSNFTLKIRSTKLEDSAMYFCASRGTSGGTYTQYFGPGTRLTVL.

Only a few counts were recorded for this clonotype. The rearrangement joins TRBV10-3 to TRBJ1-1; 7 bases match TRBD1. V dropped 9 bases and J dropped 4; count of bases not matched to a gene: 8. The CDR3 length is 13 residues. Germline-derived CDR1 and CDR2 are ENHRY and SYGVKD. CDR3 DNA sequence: TGTGCCATAGAACAGGGGTCCCCCACTGAAGCTTTCTTT. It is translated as CAIEQGSPTEAFF.

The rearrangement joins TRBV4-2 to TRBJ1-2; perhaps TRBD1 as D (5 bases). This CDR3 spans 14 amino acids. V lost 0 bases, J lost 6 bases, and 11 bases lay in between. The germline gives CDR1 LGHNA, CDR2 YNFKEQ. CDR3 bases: TGTGCCAGCAGCCAAGACCCACAGGTCGATGGCTACACCTTC. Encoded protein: CASSQDPQVDGYTF.

This CDR3 reads CSAGNSYEQYF. In DNA form, the CDR3 reads TGCAGTGCCGGGAACTCCTACGAGCAGTACTTC. This sequence joins TRBV20-1 and TRBJ2-7; D might be TRBD2 (5 bases). The V gene's germline CDR1 is DFQATT and CDR2 SNEGSKA (reference sequence). The CDR3 spans 11 residues. Trimming cost V 6 bases and J 0 bases, with 6 bases left between them.

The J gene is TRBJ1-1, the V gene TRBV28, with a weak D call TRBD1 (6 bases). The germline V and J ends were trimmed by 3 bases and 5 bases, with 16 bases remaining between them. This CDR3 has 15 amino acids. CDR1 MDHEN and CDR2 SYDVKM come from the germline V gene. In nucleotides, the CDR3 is TGTGCCAGCAGTTTCCCAGGGGAGAGTGGGACTGAAGCTTTCTTT. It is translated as CASSFPGESGTEAFF.

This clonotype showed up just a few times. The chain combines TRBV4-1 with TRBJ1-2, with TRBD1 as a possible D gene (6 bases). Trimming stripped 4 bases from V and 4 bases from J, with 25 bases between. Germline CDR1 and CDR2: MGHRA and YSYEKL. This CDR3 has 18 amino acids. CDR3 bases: TGCGCCAGCAGCCCACCCCGGGACAACGACATCTCCCGCTATGGCTACACCTTC. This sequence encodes CASSPPRDNDISRYGYTF.

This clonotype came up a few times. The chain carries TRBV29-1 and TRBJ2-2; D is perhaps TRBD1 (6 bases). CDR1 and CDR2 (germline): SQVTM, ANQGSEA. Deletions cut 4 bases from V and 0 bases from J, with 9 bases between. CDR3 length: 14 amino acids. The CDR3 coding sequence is TGCAGCGTTGCAGGGGTTGCGAACACCGGGGAGCTGTTTTTT. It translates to CSVAGVANTGELFF.

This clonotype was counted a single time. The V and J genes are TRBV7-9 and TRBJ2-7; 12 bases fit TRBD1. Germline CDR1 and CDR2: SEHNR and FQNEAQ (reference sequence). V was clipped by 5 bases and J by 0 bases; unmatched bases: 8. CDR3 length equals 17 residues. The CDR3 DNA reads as TGTGCCAGCAGCCCGAAAGCGGGACAGGGGGCCTCCTACGAGCAGTACTTC. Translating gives CASSPKAGQGASYEQYF.

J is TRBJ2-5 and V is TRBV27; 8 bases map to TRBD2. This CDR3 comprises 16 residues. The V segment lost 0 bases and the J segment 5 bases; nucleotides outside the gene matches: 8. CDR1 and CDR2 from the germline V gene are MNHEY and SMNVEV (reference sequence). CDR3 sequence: CASSLSAGGAWETQYF. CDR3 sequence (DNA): TGTGCCAGCAGTTTATCGGCGGGGGGAGCTTGGGAGACCCAGTACTTC.

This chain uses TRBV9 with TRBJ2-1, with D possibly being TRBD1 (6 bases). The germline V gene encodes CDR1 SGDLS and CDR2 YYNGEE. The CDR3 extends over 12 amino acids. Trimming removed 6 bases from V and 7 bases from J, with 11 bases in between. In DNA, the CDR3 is TGTGCCAGCACAGGGGAAAAAAATGAGCAGTTCTTC. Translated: CASTGEKNEQFF.

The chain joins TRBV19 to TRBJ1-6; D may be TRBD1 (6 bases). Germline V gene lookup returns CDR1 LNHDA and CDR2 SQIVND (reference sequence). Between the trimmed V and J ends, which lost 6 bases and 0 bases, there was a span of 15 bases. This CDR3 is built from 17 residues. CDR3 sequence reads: CASSPDSGSSYNSPLHF. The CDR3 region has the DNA TGTGCCAGTAGCCCGGACAGTGGGAGCTCCTATAATTCACCCCTCCACTTT.

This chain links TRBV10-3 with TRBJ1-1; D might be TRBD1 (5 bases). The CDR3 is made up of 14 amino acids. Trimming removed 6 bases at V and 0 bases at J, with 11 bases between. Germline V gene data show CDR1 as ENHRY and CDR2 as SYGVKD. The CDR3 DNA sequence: TGTGCCATCAGGACGGCAGGGTTGAACACTGAAGCTTTCTTT. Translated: CAIRTAGLNTEAFF.

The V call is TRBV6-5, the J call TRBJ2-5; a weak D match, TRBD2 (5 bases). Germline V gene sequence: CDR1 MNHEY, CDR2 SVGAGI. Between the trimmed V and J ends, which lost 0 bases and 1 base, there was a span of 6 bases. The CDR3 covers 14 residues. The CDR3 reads CASSYSDFQETQYF. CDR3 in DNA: TGTGCCAGCAGTTACTCGGACTTCCAAGAGACCCAGTACTTC.

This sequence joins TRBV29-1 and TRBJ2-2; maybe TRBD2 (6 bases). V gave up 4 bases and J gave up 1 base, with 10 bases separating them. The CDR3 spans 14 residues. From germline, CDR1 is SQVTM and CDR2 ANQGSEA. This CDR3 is CSVGTGLNTGELFF. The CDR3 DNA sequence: TGCAGCGTTGGGACGGGACTGAACACCGGGGAGCTGTTTTTT.

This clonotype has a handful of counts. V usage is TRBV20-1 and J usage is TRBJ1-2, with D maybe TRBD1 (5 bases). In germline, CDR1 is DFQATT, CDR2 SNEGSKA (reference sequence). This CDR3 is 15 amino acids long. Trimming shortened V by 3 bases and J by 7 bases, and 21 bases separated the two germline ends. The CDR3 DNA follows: TGCAGTGCTAGCCCTCGTGGGGGGGATACTCGTGGCTACACCTTC. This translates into CSASPRGGDTRGYTF.

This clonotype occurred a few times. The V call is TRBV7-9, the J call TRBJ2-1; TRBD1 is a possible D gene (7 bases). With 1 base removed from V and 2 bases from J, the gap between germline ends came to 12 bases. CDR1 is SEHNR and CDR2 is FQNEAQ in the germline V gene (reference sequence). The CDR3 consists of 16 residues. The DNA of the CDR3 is TGTGCCAGCAGCTTAGAGGGCAGGGGGGCCTACAATGAGCAGTTCTTC. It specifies CASSLEGRGAYNEQFF. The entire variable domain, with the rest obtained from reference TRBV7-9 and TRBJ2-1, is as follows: DTGVSQNPRHKITKRGQNVTFRCDPISEHNRLYWYRQTLGQGPEFLTYFQNEAQLEKSRLLSDRFSAERPKGSFSTLEIQRTEQGDSAMYLCASSLEGRGAYNEQFFGPGTRLTVL.

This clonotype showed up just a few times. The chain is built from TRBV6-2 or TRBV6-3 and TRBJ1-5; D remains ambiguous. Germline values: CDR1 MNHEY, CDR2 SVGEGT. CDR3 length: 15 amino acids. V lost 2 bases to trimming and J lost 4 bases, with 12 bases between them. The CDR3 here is CASSYLLRLNQPQHF. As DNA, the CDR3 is TGTGCCAGCAGTTACCTGCTCCGGCTAAATCAGCCCCAGCATTTT.

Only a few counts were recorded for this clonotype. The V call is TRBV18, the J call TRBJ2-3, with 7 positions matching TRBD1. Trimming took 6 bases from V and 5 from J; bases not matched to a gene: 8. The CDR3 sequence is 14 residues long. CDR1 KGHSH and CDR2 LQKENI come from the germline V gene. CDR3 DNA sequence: TGTGCCAGCTCCCCGGGAAACAGGGGAGATACGCAGTATTTT. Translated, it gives CASSPGNRGDTQYF.

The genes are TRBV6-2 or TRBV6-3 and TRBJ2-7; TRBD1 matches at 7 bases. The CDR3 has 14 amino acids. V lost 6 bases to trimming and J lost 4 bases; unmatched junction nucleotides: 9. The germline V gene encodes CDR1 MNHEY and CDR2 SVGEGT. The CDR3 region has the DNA TGTGCCAGCAGCCGCACAGGGGCTGAGTACGAGCAGTACTTC. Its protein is CASSRTGAEYEQYF.

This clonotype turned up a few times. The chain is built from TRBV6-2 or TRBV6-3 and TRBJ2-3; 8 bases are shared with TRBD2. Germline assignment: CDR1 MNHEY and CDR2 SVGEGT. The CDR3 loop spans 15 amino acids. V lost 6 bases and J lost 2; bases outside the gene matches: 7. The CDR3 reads CASSLPGLVTDTQYF. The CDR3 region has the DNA TGTGCCAGCAGCCTTCCGGGACTAGTCACAGATACGCAGTATTTT.

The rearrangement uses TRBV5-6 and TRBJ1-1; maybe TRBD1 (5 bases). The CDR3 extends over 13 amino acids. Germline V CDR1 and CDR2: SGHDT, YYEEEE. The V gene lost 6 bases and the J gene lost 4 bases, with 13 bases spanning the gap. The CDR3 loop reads CASITTGGTEAFF. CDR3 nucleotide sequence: TGTGCCAGCATCACAACGGGGGGCACTGAAGCTTTCTTT. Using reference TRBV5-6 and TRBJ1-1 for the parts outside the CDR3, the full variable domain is DAGVTQSPTHLIKTRGQQVTLRCSPKSGHDTVSWYQQALGQGPQFIFQYYEEEERQRGNFPDRFSGHQFPNYSSELNVNALLLGDSALYLCASITTGGTEAFFGQGTRLTVV.